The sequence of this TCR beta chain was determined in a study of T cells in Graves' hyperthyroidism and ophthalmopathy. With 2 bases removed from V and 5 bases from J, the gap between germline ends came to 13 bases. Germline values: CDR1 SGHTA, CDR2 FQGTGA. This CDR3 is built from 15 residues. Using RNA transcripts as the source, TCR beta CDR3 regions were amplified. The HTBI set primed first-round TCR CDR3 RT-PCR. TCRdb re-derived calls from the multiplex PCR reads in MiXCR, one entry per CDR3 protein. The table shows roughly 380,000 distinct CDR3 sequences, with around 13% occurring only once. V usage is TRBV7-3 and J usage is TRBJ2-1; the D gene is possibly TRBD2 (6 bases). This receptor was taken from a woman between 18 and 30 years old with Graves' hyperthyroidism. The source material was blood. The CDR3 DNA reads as TGTGCCAGCAGCTTATTAGCGGCACCCAACAATGAGCAGTTCTTC. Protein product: CASSLLAAPNNEQFF.